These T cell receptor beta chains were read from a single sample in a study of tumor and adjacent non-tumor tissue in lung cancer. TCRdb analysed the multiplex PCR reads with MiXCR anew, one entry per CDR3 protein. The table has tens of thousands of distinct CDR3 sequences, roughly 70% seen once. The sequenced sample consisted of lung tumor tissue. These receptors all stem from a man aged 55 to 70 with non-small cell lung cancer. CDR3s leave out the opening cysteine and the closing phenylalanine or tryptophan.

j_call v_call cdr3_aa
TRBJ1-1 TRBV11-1 ASRLFWDSTVNTEAF
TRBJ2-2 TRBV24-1 ATSERVAGELF
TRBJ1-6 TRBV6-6 ASSYGDGARNSPHQ
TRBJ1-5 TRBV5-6 ASSFGGRPGGRPQH
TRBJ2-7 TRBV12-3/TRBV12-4 ASSLWTDGDEQY
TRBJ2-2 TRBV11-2 ASSSGQGFTGELF
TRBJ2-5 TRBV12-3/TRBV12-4 ASSPWSVETQY
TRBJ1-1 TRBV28 ASSSSPLNTKAF
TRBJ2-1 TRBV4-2 ARSQDFGGADEQF
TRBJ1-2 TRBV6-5 ASSHGTEANYGYT
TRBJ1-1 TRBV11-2 ASSLDRLRGTEPF
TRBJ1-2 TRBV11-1 ANSYRPTGDGYSYT
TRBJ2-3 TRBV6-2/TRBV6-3 TSSYFVPDTQY
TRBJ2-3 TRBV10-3 AISESYRVAQY
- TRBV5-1 TSSFGGGDTQH
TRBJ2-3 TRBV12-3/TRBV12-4 ASRSPVSGVRVDTQY
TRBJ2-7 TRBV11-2 ASSSPGAGKYEQY
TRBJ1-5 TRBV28 ASKTGVGSQPQH
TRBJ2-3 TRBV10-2 ASSEGCRADKQY
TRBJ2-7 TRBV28 ASTEWGGMSREEY
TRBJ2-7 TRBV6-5 ASSYGLDYGQY
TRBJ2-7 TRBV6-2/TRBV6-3 ASSKPGLGYAQY